These 21 T cell receptor beta chains were all obtained from the same sample, sequenced in a study of T cells in Graves' hyperthyroidism and ophthalmopathy. Amplification yielded TCR beta CDR3 regions, with RNA transcripts as the source. With the HTBI primer set, the TCR CDR3 went through a first round of RT-PCR. A single record per CDR3 protein comes from TCRdb applying MiXCR to the multiplex PCR reads. The data hold approximately 600,000 distinct CDR3 sequences, with 15% to 20% observed a single time. Sequences were obtained from blood. All receptors come from a woman aged 25 to 39 with Graves' hyperthyroidism.

This clonotype was counted at least ten times. The J gene is TRBJ2-7, the V gene TRBV6-2 or TRBV6-3; no clear D. The CDR3 extends over 14 amino acids. The ends were cut back, 8 bases at V and 0 bases at J, with 14 bases in the middle. The V gene's germline CDR1 is MNHEY and CDR2 SVGEGT. CDR3 amino acids: CASGERISSYEQYF. The CDR3 DNA is TGTGCCAGCGGGGAACGCATTAGCTCCTACGAGCAGTACTTC.

This clonotype was seen many times. This chain joins TRBV28 and TRBJ2-3, with 7 bases matching TRBD2. CDR1 is MDHEN, CDR2 SYDVKM, per germline. The V gene end was trimmed by 6 bases and the J gene end by 3 bases; junction bases not matched to a gene: 12. This CDR3 has 16 amino acids. The CDR3 is CASSPRGSGLTDTQYF. Here the CDR3 DNA reads TGTGCCAGCAGCCCTAGGGGTAGCGGGCTAACAGATACGCAGTATTTT.

The chain employs TRBV7-9 and TRBJ2-5; D gene uncertain. Germline-derived CDR1 and CDR2 are SEHNR and FQNEAQ (reference sequence). Trimming stripped 4 bases from V and 5 bases from J, with 14 bases between. The CDR3 runs to 14 residues. CDR3 in DNA: TGTGCCAGCAGCTCCGCGGATATGTGGGAGACCCAGTACTTC. It translates to CASSSADMWETQYF. Variable domain in full (rest from reference TRBV7-9 and TRBJ2-5): DTGVSQNPRHKITKRGQNVTFRCDPISEHNRLYWYRQTLGQGPEFLTYFQNEAQLEKSRLLSDRFSAERPKGSFSTLEIQRTEQGDSAMYLCASSSADMWETQYFGPGTRLLVL.

This clonotype was seen more than once but under ten times. This chain joins TRBV7-8 and TRBJ1-2; 7 bases line up with TRBD1. CDR1 and CDR2 from the germline V gene are SGHVS and FQNEAQ. This CDR3 has 14 amino acids. Trimming removed 6 bases from V and 3 bases from J; junction bases left unmatched: 7. The CDR3, as DNA: TGTGCCAGCAGGGGAGGACAGGATGACTATGGCTACACCTTC. Translating it yields CASRGGQDDYGYTF.

Only a few counts were recorded for this clonotype. This chain links TRBV4-2 with TRBJ1-1; no firm D call. Germline CDR1 and CDR2: LGHNA and YNFKEQ. V was clipped by 2 bases and J by 5 bases, with 15 bases between them. The CDR3 spans 15 residues. CDR3 sequence: CASSQTTTIRTEAFF. CDR3 nucleotide sequence: TGTGCCAGCAGCCAAACTACAACAATCAGGACTGAAGCTTTCTTT.

This clonotype was picked up many times. This sequence joins TRBV30 and TRBJ1-2; possibly TRBD1 for D (5 bases). Per germline, CDR1 GTSNPN and CDR2 SVGIG (reference sequence). The CDR3 is 14 residues long. With 3 bases removed from V and 3 bases from J, the gap between germline ends came to 14 bases. The CDR3 is CAWRSVVGDYGYTF. The CDR3 DNA reads as TGTGCCTGGAGGTCGGTGGTAGGGGACTATGGCTACACCTTC.

This clonotype has ten or more counts. This sequence joins TRBV12-3 or TRBV12-4 and TRBJ2-3; D may be TRBD2 (5 bases). Trimming removed 3 bases from V and 3 bases from J, with 10 bases in between. This CDR3 is built from 14 residues. In DNA form, the CDR3 reads TGTGCCAGCAGTTTGATCGGGATTACAGATACGCAGTATTTT. Translating gives CASSLIGITDTQYF.

This chain uses TRBV25-1 with TRBJ2-3, with TRBD1 identical over 12 bases. V shed 7 bases, J shed 8 bases, and the junction held 19 bases outside the gene matches. The CDR3 is made up of 18 amino acids. Germline CDR1 MGHDK, CDR2 SYGVNS. This CDR3 is CASTGGTGGLVNTGTQYF. Written as DNA, the CDR3 is TGTGCCAGCACTGGAGGGACAGGGGGCTTGGTTAACACGGGTACGCAGTATTTT.

This clonotype was detected a few times. V and J are TRBV30 and TRBJ1-1; tentative D call: TRBD1 (6 bases). Germline V gene lookup returns CDR1 GTSNPN and CDR2 SVGIG (reference sequence). The V end lost 3 bases, the J end lost 1 base, and 21 bases lay between the germline ends. CDR3 size: 17 residues. The CDR3 DNA reads as TGTGCCTGGAGGGCCCGTAACAGGGTGATGGGGAACACTGAAGCTTTCTTT. Translating gives CAWRARNRVMGNTEAFF. Combining the CDR3 with reference TRBV30 and TRBJ1-1 gives the whole variable domain SQTIHQWPATLVQPVGSPLSLECTVEGTSNPNLYWYRQAAGRGLQLLFYSVGIGQISSEVPQNLSASRPQDRQFILSSKKLLLSDSGFYLCAWRARNRVMGNTEAFFGQGTRLTVV.

Many counts were recorded for this clonotype. J is TRBJ1-1 and V is TRBV6-2 or TRBV6-3; D is perhaps TRBD1 (5 bases). Between the trimmed V and J ends, which lost 5 bases and 0 bases, there was a span of 10 bases. The CDR3 is 14 residues long. The germline V gene encodes CDR1 MNHEY and CDR2 SVGEGT. The CDR3 coding sequence is TGTGCCAGCAGTACCAGGGTAATGAACACTGAAGCTTTCTTT. It translates to CASSTRVMNTEAFF.

The rearrangement joins TRBV28 to TRBJ2-1; 7 bases fit TRBD2. There are 14 residues in the CDR3. Germline assignment: CDR1 MDHEN and CDR2 SYDVKM. V lost 3 bases, J lost 6 bases, and 5 bases stayed unmatched. The CDR3 loop reads CASSFNPGGNEQFF. The CDR3 region has the DNA TGTGCCAGCAGTTTTAACCCGGGGGGCAATGAGCAGTTCTTC. Using reference TRBV28 and TRBJ2-1 for the parts outside the CDR3, the full variable domain is DVKVTQSSRYLVKRTGEKVFLECVQDMDHENMFWYRQDPGLGLRLIYFSYDVKMKEKGDIPEGYSVSREKKERFSLILESASTNQTSMYLCASSFNPGGNEQFFGPGTRLTVL.

The table lists this clonotype with many counts. The chain has TRBV3-1 and TRBJ1-1, with D possibly matching TRBD1 (6 bases). Trimming took 1 base from V and 6 from J, leaving 21 bases between them. The CDR3 runs 17 residues. CDR1 is LGHDT and CDR2 is YNNKEL in the germline V gene (reference sequence). CDR3 loop: CASSQAALTRGAAEAFF. The CDR3 nucleotides are TGTGCCAGCAGCCAAGCCGCCCTTACCCGGGGGGCAGCTGAAGCTTTCTTT.

This clonotype was seen only a few times. The chain has TRBV5-6 and TRBJ2-5; 7 bases fit TRBD1. Losses at the gene ends were 4 bases for V and 0 bases for J; bases not matched to a gene: 3. Germline V lookup: CDR1 SGHDT, CDR2 YYEEEE. CDR3 length: 14 residues. CDR3 sequence reads: CASSGTEYQETQYF. As DNA, the CDR3 is TGTGCCAGCAGCGGGACAGAATACCAAGAGACCCAGTACTTC.

The chain uses TRBV12-5 and TRBJ1-5; D is unresolved. CDR1 and CDR2 (germline): LGHNT, FRNRAP. V was pared by 5 bases and J by 8 bases, with 13 bases between. The CDR3 extends over 13 amino acids. CDR3 in DNA: TGTGCTAGTGGTGAGAGGTCGGGCAAGCCCCAGCATTTT. As protein: CASGERSGKPQHF.

This clonotype was seen a few times. This chain uses TRBV7-2 with TRBJ2-3, with TRBD2 matching over 7 bases. Germline CDR1 reads SGHTA; CDR2 reads FQGNSA. The CDR3 sequence is 15 residues long. J lost 4 bases, V lost 5 bases, and 9 bases had no gene match. CDR3 protein: CASSEVGLGPDTQYF. The CDR3 bases are TGTGCCAGCAGCGAAGTCGGACTAGGGCCAGATACGCAGTATTTT.

This clonotype appeared many times. The chain combines TRBV2 with TRBJ2-3, with D perhaps TRBD1 or TRBD2 (7 bases each). The germline CDR1 and CDR2 sequences are SNHLY and FYNNEI. The CDR3 length is 14 residues. The V gene lost 6 bases and the J gene lost 5 bases, with 15 bases spanning the gap. CDR3 DNA sequence: TGTGCCAGCAGGGGGGAGGGACAGCTAGATACGCAGTATTTT. This translates into CASRGEGQLDTQYF.

This clonotype was detected many times. The chain carries TRBV19 and TRBJ1-4; possible D gene TRBD1, 5 bases. The CDR3 has 16 amino acids. CDR1 is LNHDA and CDR2 is SQIVND in the germline V gene (reference sequence). The germline V and J ends were trimmed by 6 bases and 2 bases, with 16 bases remaining between them. The CDR3 reads CASSTPEGTTNEKLFF. The DNA for the CDR3 is TGTGCCAGTAGCACCCCTGAGGGGACGACTAATGAAAAACTGTTTTTT.

This clonotype showed up many times. The chain carries TRBV11-2 and TRBJ2-7; D is tentatively TRBD1 or TRBD2 (5 bases each). The CDR3 runs 15 residues. Germline loops: CDR1 SGHAT, CDR2 FQNNGV. Between the trimmed V and J ends, which lost 6 bases and 2 bases, there was a span of 17 bases. CDR3 region: CASRQPGRGAYEQYF. The CDR3 DNA follows: TGTGCCAGCAGACAACCGGGACGGGGAGCCTACGAGCAGTACTTC.

There are many counts of this clonotype. The genes are TRBV28 and TRBJ2-7; D unclear. Deletions cut 7 bases from V and 1 base from J, with 8 bases between. Germline V CDR1 and CDR2: MDHEN, SYDVKM. The length of the CDR3 is 12 residues. The CDR3 region has the DNA TGTGCCAGCAAATCCACTTCCTACGAGCAGTACTTC. It encodes CASKSTSYEQYF.

The rearrangement joins TRBV7-8 to TRBJ2-7; D is unclear. Trimming removed 8 bases from V and 4 bases from J, with 18 bases in between. Germline V gene lookup returns CDR1 SGHVS and CDR2 FQNEAQ. This CDR3 is 14 amino acids long. CDR3 protein: CASGRPLRLYEQYF. CDR3 DNA sequence: TGTGCCAGCGGTCGGCCGCTCAGGTTATACGAGCAGTACTTC.

The chain carries TRBV6-2 or TRBV6-3 and TRBJ1-1; no definite D call. The V gene lost 4 bases and the J gene lost 2 bases, with 11 bases spanning the gap. From germline, CDR1 is MNHEY and CDR2 SVGEGT. The CDR3 sequence is 14 residues long. CDR3 coding DNA: TGTGCCAGCAGTTTTTTGAAATTTAACACTGAAGCTTTCTTT. Translation gives CASSFLKFNTEAFF.